The TCR beta chain under discussion was sequenced for a study of blood T cells in healthy people across ages. Study-level findings and limits: Whereas aged donors had fewer naive CD4+ cells, long-lived donors had more of them and higher diversity.

The table lists this clonotype with a few counts. As yet, its antigen is unknown. Each sample yielded at least 5 micrograms of PBMC total RNA. Primed by a sample-barcoded 5' primer and a J-beta primer mix, a second PCR proceeded for 7 to 11 cycles. Each cDNA molecule carried a tag from a template-switch adaptor that contained 12 random nucleotides. TCRdb re-called the 5' RACE reads with MiXCR, one entry per CDR3 protein. Of 730,000 or so distinct CDR3 sequences in the sample, approximately 43% are singletons; the top ten hold under 25%. This CDR3 spans 15 amino acids. The germline V gene has CDR1 SGHTA and CDR2 FQGNSA. Trimming stripped 1 base from V and 5 bases from J, with 12 bases between.

Sequencing was performed on blood. The chain carries TRBV7-2 and TRBJ2-1; D is unresolved. This receptor was obtained from a woman in her sixties or seventies in good health. CDR3 nucleotide sequence: TGTGCCAGCAGCTTAGGGTGGGCTGGCCACAATGAGCAGTTCTTC. This sequence encodes CASSLGWAGHNEQFF.